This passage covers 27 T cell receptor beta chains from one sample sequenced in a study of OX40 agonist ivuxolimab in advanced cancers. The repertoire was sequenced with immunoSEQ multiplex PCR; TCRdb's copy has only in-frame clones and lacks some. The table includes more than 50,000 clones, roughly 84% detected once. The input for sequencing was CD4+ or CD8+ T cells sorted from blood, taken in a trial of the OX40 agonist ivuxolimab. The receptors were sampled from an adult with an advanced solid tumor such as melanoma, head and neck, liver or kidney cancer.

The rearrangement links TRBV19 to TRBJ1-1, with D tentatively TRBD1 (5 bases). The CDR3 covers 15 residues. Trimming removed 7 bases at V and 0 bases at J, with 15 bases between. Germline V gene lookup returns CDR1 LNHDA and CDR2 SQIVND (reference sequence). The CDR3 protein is CASTIGTGMNTEAFF. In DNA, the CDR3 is TGTGCCAGTACTATCGGTACAGGAATGAACACTGAAGCTTTCTTT.

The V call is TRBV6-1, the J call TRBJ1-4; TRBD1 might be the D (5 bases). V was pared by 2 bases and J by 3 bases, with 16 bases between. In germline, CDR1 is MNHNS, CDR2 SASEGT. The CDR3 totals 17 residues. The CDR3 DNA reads TGTGCCAGCAGTGAATTAGGTGGGGCTAGAGCTAATGAAAAACTGTTTTTT. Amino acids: CASSELGGARANEKLFF.

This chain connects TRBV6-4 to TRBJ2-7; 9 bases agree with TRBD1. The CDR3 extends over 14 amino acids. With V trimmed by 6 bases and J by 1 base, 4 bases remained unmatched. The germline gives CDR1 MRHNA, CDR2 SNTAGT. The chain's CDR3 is CASSPGQGSYEQYF. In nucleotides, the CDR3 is TGTGCCAGCAGCCCGGGACAGGGATCCTACGAGCAGTACTTC.

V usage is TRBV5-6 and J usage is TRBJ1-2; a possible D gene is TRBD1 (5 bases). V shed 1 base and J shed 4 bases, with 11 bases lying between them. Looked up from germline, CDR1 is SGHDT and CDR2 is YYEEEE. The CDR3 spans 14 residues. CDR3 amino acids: CASSLQGLGYGYTF. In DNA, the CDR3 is TGTGCCAGCAGCTTGCAGGGTCTTGGCTATGGCTACACCTTC.

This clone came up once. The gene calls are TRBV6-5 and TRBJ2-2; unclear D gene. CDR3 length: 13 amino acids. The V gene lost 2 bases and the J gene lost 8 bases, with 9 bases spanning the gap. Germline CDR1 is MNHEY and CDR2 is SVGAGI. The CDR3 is CASSYLGGGELFF. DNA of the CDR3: TGTGCCAGCAGTTACCTGGGCGGAGGGGAGCTGTTTTTT.

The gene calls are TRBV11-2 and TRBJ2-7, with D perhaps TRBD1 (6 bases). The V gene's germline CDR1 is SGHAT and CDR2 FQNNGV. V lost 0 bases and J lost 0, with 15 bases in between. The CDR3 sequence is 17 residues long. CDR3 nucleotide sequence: TGTGCCAGCAGCTTAGATGGCAGGGGAACGAGCTCCTACGAGCAGTACTTC. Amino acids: CASSLDGRGTSSYEQYF.

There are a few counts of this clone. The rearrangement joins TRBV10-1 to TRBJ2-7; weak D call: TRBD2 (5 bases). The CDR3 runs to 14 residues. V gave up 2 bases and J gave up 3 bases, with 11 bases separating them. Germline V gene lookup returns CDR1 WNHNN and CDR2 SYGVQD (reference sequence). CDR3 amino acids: CASSEAGRDYEQYF. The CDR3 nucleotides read TGCGCCAGCAGTGAGGCAGGACGGGACTACGAGCAGTACTTC.

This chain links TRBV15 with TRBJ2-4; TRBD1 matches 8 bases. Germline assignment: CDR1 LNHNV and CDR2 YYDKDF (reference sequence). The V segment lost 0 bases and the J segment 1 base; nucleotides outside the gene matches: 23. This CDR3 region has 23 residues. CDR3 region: CATSRDRPPDRGTLRMAKNIQYF. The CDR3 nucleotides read TGTGCCACCAGCAGAGATAGGCCCCCCGACAGGGGTACCCTGAGGATGGCCAAAAACATTCAGTACTTC. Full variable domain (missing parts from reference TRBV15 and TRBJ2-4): DAMVIQNPRYQVTQFGKPVTLSCSQTLNHNVMYWYQQKSSQAPKLLFHYYDKDFNNEADTPDNFQSRRPNTSFCFLDIRSPGLGDTAMYLCATSRDRPPDRGTLRMAKNIQYFGAGTRLSVL.

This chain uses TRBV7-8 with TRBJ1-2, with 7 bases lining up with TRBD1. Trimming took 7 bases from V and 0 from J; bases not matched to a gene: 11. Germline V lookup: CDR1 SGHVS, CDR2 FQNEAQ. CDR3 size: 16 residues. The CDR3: CASTPGGPIPNYGYTF. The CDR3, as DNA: TGTGCCAGCACCCCAGGGGGTCCAATTCCTAACTATGGCTACACCTTC. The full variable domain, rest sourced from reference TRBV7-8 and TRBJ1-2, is GAGVSQSPRYKVAKRGQDVALRCDPISGHVSLFWYQQALGQGPEFLTYFQNEAQLDKSGLPSDRFFAERPEGSVSTLKIQRTQQEDSAVYLCASTPGGPIPNYGYTFGSGTRLTVV.

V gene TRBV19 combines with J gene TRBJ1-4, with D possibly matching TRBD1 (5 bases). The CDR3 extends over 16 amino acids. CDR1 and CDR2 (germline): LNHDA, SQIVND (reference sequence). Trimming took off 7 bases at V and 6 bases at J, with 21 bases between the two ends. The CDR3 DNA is TGTGCCAGTAAGACAGCGGAACACTTATACCATGAAAAACTGTTTTTT. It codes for CASKTAEHLYHEKLFF.

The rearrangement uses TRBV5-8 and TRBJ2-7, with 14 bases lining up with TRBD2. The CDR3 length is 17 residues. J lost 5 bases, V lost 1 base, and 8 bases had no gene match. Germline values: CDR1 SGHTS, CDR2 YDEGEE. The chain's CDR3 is CASSLRGTSGRKNEQYF. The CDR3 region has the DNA TGTGCCAGCAGCTTGAGGGGGACTAGCGGGAGAAAGAACGAGCAGTACTTC.

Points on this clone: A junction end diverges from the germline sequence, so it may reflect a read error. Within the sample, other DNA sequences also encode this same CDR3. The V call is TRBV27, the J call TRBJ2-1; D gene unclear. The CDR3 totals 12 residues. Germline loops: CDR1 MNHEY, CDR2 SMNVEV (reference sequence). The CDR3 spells CASSPTSNEQFF. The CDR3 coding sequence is TGCGCCAGCAGTCCCACAAGCAATGAGCAGTTCTTC.

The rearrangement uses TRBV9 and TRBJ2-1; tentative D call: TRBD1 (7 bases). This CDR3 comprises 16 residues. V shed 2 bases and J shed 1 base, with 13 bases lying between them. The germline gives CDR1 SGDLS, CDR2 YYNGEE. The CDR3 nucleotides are TGTGCCAGCAGCGTCGCGGGACAGAAATCCTACAATGAGCAGTTCTTC. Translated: CASSVAGQKSYNEQFF.

The CDR3 loop reads CASSQTDRGYQPQHF. As DNA, the CDR3 is TGCGCCAGCAGCCAAACCGACAGGGGGTATCAGCCCCAGCATTTT. J is TRBJ1-5 and V is TRBV4-1; 9 nucleotides align to TRBD1. Germline CDR1 MGHRA, CDR2 YSYEKL. The ends lost 2 bases at V and 5 bases at J; junction bases unmatched: 4. The CDR3 sequence is 15 residues long.

The DNA of the CDR3 is TGTGCCAGCAGCCAAGGACAGGGTAGGCACGAGCAGTACTTC. This encodes CASSQGQGRHEQYF. The gene calls are TRBV11-1 and TRBJ2-7; TRBD1 agrees at 8 bases. This CDR3 is built from 14 residues. J was trimmed by 5 bases and V by 5 bases; bases with no gene match: 8. Germline V gene lookup returns CDR1 SGHAT and CDR2 FQDESV (reference sequence).

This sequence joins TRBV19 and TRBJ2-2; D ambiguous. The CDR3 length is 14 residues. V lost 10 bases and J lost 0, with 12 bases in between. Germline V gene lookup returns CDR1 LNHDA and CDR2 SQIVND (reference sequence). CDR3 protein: CATEWTANTGELFF. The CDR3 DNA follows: TGTGCCACGGAATGGACGGCGAACACCGGGGAGCTGTTTTTT.

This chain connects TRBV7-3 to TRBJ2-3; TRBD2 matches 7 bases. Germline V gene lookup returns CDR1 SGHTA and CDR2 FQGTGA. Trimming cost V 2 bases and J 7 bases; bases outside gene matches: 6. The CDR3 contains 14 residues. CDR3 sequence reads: CASSLGGEGNTQYF. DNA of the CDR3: TGTGCCAGCAGCTTAGGAGGGGAGGGAAATACGCAGTATTTT.

The CDR3 DNA is TGTGCCAGCAGTGAGGACAGGGGTTATCAGCCCCAGCATTTT. Its protein is CASSEDRGYQPQHF. The chain recombines TRBV28 with TRBJ1-5; 9 positions match TRBD1. The CDR3 consists of 14 residues. V dropped 5 bases and J dropped 5; count of bases not matched to a gene: 4. Germline V CDR1 and CDR2: MDHEN, SYDVKM.

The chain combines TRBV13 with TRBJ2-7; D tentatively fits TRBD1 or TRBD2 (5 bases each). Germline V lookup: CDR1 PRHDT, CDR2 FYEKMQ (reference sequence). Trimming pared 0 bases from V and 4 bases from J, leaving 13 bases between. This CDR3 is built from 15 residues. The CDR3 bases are TGTGCCAGCAGCTTAGGCCTGGGACCGGGATACGAGCAGTACTTC. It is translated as CASSLGLGPGYEQYF.

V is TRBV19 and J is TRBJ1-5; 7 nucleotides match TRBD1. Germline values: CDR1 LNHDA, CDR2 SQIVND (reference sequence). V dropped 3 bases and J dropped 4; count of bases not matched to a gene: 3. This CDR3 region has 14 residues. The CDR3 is CASSIGTANQPQHF. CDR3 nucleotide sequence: TGTGCCAGTAGTATCGGGACAGCTAATCAGCCCCAGCATTTT.

The CDR3 reads CASSSTSGIYNEQFF. DNA for the CDR3: TGTGCCAGCAGTTCCACTAGCGGTATTTACAATGAGCAGTTCTTC. The chain uses TRBV6-6 and TRBJ2-1; 8 nucleotides line up with TRBD2. CDR1 is MNHNY, CDR2 SVGAGI, per germline (reference sequence). The CDR3 runs 15 residues. After removal of 4 bases from V and 4 bases from J, the junction contained 6 bases not matched to a gene.

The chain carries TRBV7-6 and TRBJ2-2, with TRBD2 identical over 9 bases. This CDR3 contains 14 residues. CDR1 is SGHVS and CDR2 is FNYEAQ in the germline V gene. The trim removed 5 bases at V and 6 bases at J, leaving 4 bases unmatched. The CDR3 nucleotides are TGTGCCAGCAGCACCGGGACTAGCTCCGGGGAGCTGTTTTTT. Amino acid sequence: CASSTGTSSGELFF.

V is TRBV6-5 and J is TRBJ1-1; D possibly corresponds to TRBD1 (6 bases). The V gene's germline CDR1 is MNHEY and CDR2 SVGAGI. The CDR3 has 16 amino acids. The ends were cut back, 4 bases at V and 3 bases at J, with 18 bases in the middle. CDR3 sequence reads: CASSSPTRGRDTEAFF. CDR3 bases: TGTGCCAGCAGTTCCCCCACCAGGGGCCGGGACACTGAAGCTTTCTTT.

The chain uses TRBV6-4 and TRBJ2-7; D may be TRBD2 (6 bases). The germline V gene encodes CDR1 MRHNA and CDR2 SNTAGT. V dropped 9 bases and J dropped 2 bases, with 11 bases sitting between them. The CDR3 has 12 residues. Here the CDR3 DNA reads TGTGCCAGGAACGGGGGAACCTACGAGCAGTACTTC. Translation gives CARNGGTYEQYF.

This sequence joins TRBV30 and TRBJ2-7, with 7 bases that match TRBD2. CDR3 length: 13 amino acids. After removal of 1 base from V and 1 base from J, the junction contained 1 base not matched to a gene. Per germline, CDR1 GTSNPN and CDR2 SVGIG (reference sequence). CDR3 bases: TGTGCCTGGAGTGCGGGGGGTTCCTACGAGCAGTACTTC. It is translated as CAWSAGGSYEQYF.

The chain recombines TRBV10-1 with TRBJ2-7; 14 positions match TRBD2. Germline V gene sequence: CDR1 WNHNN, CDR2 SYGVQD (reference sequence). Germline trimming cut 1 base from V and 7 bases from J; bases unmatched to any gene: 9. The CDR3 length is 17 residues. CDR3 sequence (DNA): TGCGCCAGCAGTGAGTGGTTCCCGGGACTAGCGGGAGTGGAGCAGTACTTC. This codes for CASSEWFPGLAGVEQYF.

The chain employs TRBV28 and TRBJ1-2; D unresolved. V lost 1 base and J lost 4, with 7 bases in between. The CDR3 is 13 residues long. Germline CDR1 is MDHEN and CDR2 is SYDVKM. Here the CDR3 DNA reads TGTGCCAGCAGTTTATTTGTGGGCTATGGCTACACCTTC. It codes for CASSLFVGYGYTF.